This T cell receptor (beta chain) was documented in a study of cytomegalovirus exposure and HLA in healthy donors. Regarding the study as a whole: Cytomegalovirus status was reportedly diagnosed by the classifier with high sensitivity and specificity.

With respect to this clone: Its antigen is unidentified.

The CDR3 covers 14 residues. The V gene lost 4 bases and the J gene lost 4 bases, with 13 bases spanning the gap. CDR1 and CDR2 from the germline V gene are SEHNR and FQNEAQ (reference sequence). Primers: 60 Vbeta forward and 13 Jbeta reverse. Only in-frame clones appear in the TCRdb table, and some are missing; sequencing was by immunoSEQ multiplex PCR. Of about 140,000 clones in the sample, less than 80% were seen once. The sequence derives from a woman aged 45-65 years in good health and CMV-seropositive. The chain couples TRBV7-9 to TRBJ1-1; possible D gene TRBD1, 5 bases. The specimen sequenced was PBMCs. CDR3 sequence: CASSSVGGGTEAFF. The DNA of the CDR3 is TGTGCCAGCAGCTCCGTGGGGGGGGGCACTGAAGCTTTCTTT.